Each of the 2 T cell receptor beta chains below was sequenced from the same sample in a study of T cell responses to AZD1222 COVID-19 vaccine. Here immunoSEQ multiplex PCR was the method, and the copy in TCRdb shows in-frame clones only, minus some. Seen here are approximately 150,000 clones, more than 85% observed once, and the top ten hold over 4%. The input for sequencing was peripheral blood, taken 28 days after the second AZD1222 dose. Every receptor here comes from an adult who received the AZD1222 COVID-19 vaccine.

V gene TRBV4-3 combines with J gene TRBJ1-6; 9 bases match TRBD1. Germline V lookup: CDR1 LGHNA, CDR2 YSLEER. The ends lost 0 bases at V and 10 bases at J; junction bases unmatched: 7. The CDR3 contains 16 residues. The CDR3, as DNA: TGCGCCAGCAGCCAAGAACCCTGGACAGGGGTCTCACCCCTCCACTTT. This codes for CASSQEPWTGVSPLHF.

The chain carries TRBV4-2 and TRBJ1-5, with 8 bases matching TRBD1. Per germline, CDR1 LGHNA and CDR2 YNFKEQ. The J segment lost 7 bases and the V segment lost 0 bases, leaving 8 bases of the junction unmatched. This CDR3 has 16 amino acids. CDR3 loop: CASSQDFQGAGQPQHF. The CDR3 DNA reads TGTGCCAGCAGCCAAGATTTTCAGGGGGCTGGACAGCCCCAGCATTTT.